This TCR beta chain was observed in a study of T cells in localized non-small cell lung cancer (dated by TCRdb to the early 2020s). The study in broad terms: The study analyzed T cell repertoires of hundreds of early-stage NSCLC patients, comparing tumors and uninvolved tumor-adjacent lungs. The cohort consisted of under 300 treatment-naive NSCLC patients whose localized lung tumors had been resected. The mean age of the NSCLC patients was about 62 years, with 120 to 150 men and around 99 women.

This clone was counted a single time. Its target antigen remains unknown. The input lacks base qualities; no much larger clone sits a single base away. TCR beta CDR3 regions were sequenced from DNA using the immunoSEQ Assay. Processing in the source paper ran as follows. T cell density was computed as TCR beta template counts normalized to usable DNA estimated by amplifying housekeeping genes. Using the preseqR package, richness was estimated by extrapolating to 120,000 templates for tissue samples and 400,000 templates for PBMC samples. Clonality was defined by subtracting Pielou's evenness from one. Tissue-enriched TCRs were identified by differential abundance testing using productive amino-acid clonotypes, minimum total count 5 and alpha 0.1. The Jaccard Index and the Morisita Overlap Index were used to measure repertoire overlap between compartments. TCR beta CDR3s were clustered by GLIPH together with public tetramer-defined viral CDR3s, and at least three viral sequences plus V-gene enrichment were required for viral motifs. TCRdb took this table from immuneACCESS and kept in-frame rearrangements with V and J called. Such tables lack part of the clones; where checked against another copy, unresolved V genes explain under half of the gap, and the rest is unexplained. The DNA was the basis for D and trimming; V, J and clone size are from that table. This sample holds about 70,000 clones; roughly nine tenths were observed only once. The top ten hold about a fifth of the sample.

At diagnosis, peripheral blood, uninvolved tumor-adjacent lung and tumor were collected and stored as a combination of fresh-frozen and FFPE material. For TCR repertoire profiling, blood samples were analyzed as peripheral blood mononuclear cells. Beyond this particular receptor, the publication reports: Because multi-region tumor sequencing was not performed, intratumor heterogeneity could not be ruled out. Longer overall survival was associated with higher blood T cell density, whereas shorter survival was associated with higher adjacent-lung clonality. The highest T cell clonality was observed in uninvolved tumor-adjacent lung, where clonality exceeded that of tumor, suggesting that antigenic responses were more focused in uninvolved tumor-adjacent lung. Of the top 100 tumor clones, a median of roughly 60 were detected in paired uninvolved adjacent lung; under 35 were also among that lung's top 100. Because the study design was exploratory, TCR variables were selected using unadjusted p-values without false-discovery rate correction.

The sequence derives from a male donor aged 60 or over with stage III squamous cell lung carcinoma. Sequenced material: peripheral blood, taken before any cancer treatment.

The CDR3 protein is CASSYMDQPQHF. The nucleotide sequence is given as TGTGCCAGCAGTTATATGGATCAGCCCCAGCATTTT. Recombination linked TRBV28 to TRBJ1-5, with the D gene not clear enough to name. Including the terminal cysteine and phenylalanine, the CDR3 comprises 12 residues. CDR3 DNA only is kept here, 36 bases in frame from base 1. The V end loses 4 bases and the J end loses 5 bases, and a stretch of 6 bases separates them. Via the germline V gene, CDR1 is MDHEN and CDR2 SYDVKM.